The rows below give T cell receptor beta chains drawn from one sample of a study of PD-1 blockade in classical Hodgkin lymphoma. The method was immunoSEQ multiplex PCR; TCRdb's version includes in-frame clones alone and lacks a portion of them. The sample holds some 84,000 clones, around 90% seen once. The sequencing here drew on peripheral blood mononuclear cells (PBMCs), taken at baseline. These receptors all come from a human donor with classical Hodgkin lymphoma. CDR3s include the opening cysteine and the closing phenylalanine or tryptophan. D genes are given only for firm matches. Size is stated for part of the rows, as once, few or many counts, or as a class when the clone is expanded.

v_call: TRBV29-1; clone_size: NA; d_call: NA; j_call: TRBJ2-7; cdr3_nt: TGCAGCGTTGAAGAGCCGGGGCAGTACGAGCAGTACTTC; cdr3_aa: CSVEEPGQYEQYF
v_call: TRBV2; clone_size: NA; d_call: NA; j_call: TRBJ2-1; cdr3_nt: TGTGCCAGCAGGGGGGACACCCTGGACGTTCTCTTC; cdr3_aa: CASRGDTLDVLF
v_call: TRBV18; clone_size: once; d_call: NA; j_call: TRBJ1-1; cdr3_nt: TGTGCCAGCTCACCTGTCTCCGGGACTTTAAACACTGAAGCTTTCTTT; cdr3_aa: CASSPVSGTLNTEAFF
v_call: TRBV11-2; clone_size: NA; d_call: TRBD2; j_call: TRBJ2-1; cdr3_nt: TGTGCCAGCAGCTTAGATTTGCGGGAGGGCCCCTACAATGAGCAGTTCTTC; cdr3_aa: CASSLDLREGPYNEQFF
v_call: TRBV7-8; clone_size: NA; d_call: TRBD2; j_call: TRBJ2-7; cdr3_nt: TGTGCCAGCAGCCGTGATCGGGGCGGGAGGATCTACGAGCAGTACTTC; cdr3_aa: CASSRDRGGRIYEQYF
v_call: TRBV6-5; clone_size: NA; d_call: NA; j_call: TRBJ2-5; cdr3_nt: TGTGCCAGCAGTTACTCTAGCCTAACTCAAGAGACCCAGTACTTC; cdr3_aa: CASSYSSLTQETQYF
v_call: TRBV2; clone_size: few; d_call: NA; j_call: TRBJ1-1; cdr3_nt: TGTGCCAACCTGCCGGAGGGACGTTTGAACACTGAAGCTTTCTTT; cdr3_aa: CANLPEGRLNTEAFF
v_call: TRBV5-1; clone_size: NA; d_call: TRBD2; j_call: TRBJ2-5; cdr3_nt: TGCGCCAGCAGCTCACCGGGACTAGCGGGAGGAGGAGAGACCCAGTACTTC; cdr3_aa: CASSSPGLAGGGETQYF
v_call: TRBV5-1; clone_size: NA; d_call: TRBD2; j_call: TRBJ2-5; cdr3_nt: TGCGCCAGCAGCTTGGGAGGACTAGCGGGAGGTGACTCAACCCAGTACTTC; cdr3_aa: CASSLGGLAGGDSTQYF
v_call: TRBV15; clone_size: NA; d_call: NA; j_call: TRBJ2-5; cdr3_nt: TGTGCCACCAGCAGAGAGAACCTACAAGTAGCCCAGTACTTC; cdr3_aa: CATSRENLQVAQYF
v_call: TRBV28; clone_size: NA; d_call: NA; j_call: TRBJ2-7; cdr3_nt: TGTGCCAGCAGTATTGGGGGGGACAGGATTTACTTC; cdr3_aa: CASSIGGDRIYF
v_call: TRBV4-2; clone_size: NA; d_call: NA; j_call: TRBJ1-5; cdr3_nt: TGTGCCAGCAGCCAAGGGGTCAGGGGTGCCCTTAGCAATCAGCCCCAGCATTTT; cdr3_aa: CASSQGVRGALSNQPQHF
v_call: TRBV11-2; clone_size: NA; d_call: NA; j_call: TRBJ2-7; cdr3_nt: TGTGCCAGCAGCTACCGCCTGGGGGAGGTGAACGAGCAGTACTTC; cdr3_aa: CASSYRLGEVNEQYF
v_call: TRBV5-4; clone_size: NA; d_call: TRBD2; j_call: TRBJ2-5; cdr3_nt: TGTGCCAGCAGCTTTCCACTAGCGGGAGAAGAGACCCAGTACTTC; cdr3_aa: CASSFPLAGEETQYF
v_call: TRBV7-9; clone_size: NA; d_call: TRBD2; j_call: TRBJ2-1; cdr3_nt: TGTGCCAGCAGCAGCGGGACTAGCGGGAGGGGAGATGAGCAGTTCTTC; cdr3_aa: CASSSGTSGRGDEQFF
v_call: TRBV5-4; clone_size: NA; d_call: NA; j_call: TRBJ2-7; cdr3_nt: TGTGCCAGCAGTTCAATACAGGGATCTCCCTACGAGCAGTACTTC; cdr3_aa: CASSSIQGSPYEQYF
v_call: TRBV7-6; clone_size: NA; d_call: TRBD2; j_call: TRBJ2-4; cdr3_nt: TGTGCCAGCAGCTTAGCCTTCAAGCGGGAGGGAAAAAACATTCAGTACTTC; cdr3_aa: CASSLAFKREGKNIQYF
v_call: TRBV5-1; clone_size: NA; d_call: NA; j_call: TRBJ2-1; cdr3_nt: TGCGCCAGCAACGACCCCCGGACTAACTCCTACAATGAGCAGTTCTTC; cdr3_aa: CASNDPRTNSYNEQFF
v_call: TRBV4-1; clone_size: NA; d_call: NA; j_call: TRBJ2-4; cdr3_nt: TGCGCCAGCAGCCAAGATGAGAGGGAAAGGGCCAAAAACATTCAGTACTTC; cdr3_aa: CASSQDERERAKNIQYF
v_call: TRBV27; clone_size: NA; d_call: TRBD1; j_call: TRBJ1-2; cdr3_nt: TGTGCCAGCAGTTCCATACAGGGGGACTATGGCTACACCTTC; cdr3_aa: CASSSIQGDYGYTF
v_call: TRBV18; clone_size: NA; d_call: NA; j_call: TRBJ1-4; cdr3_nt: TGTGCCAGCTCACCACACGGGGGGACTAATGAAAAACTGTTTTTT; cdr3_aa: CASSPHGGTNEKLFF
v_call: TRBV6-5; clone_size: NA; d_call: NA; j_call: TRBJ2-7; cdr3_nt: TGTGCCAGCAGAGCCGGGACTCACTACGAGCAGTACTTC; cdr3_aa: CASRAGTHYEQYF
v_call: TRBV19; clone_size: NA; d_call: TRBD1; j_call: TRBJ2-4; cdr3_nt: TGTGCCAGTAGTCTTGCCGGGACAGTGTTATTAGAAACCAAAAACATTCAGTACTTC; cdr3_aa: CASSLAGTVLLETKNIQYF
v_call: TRBV29-1; clone_size: NA; d_call: TRBD1; j_call: TRBJ1-2; cdr3_nt: TGCAGCGTTCTTAACCGGGACAGGGGGATGGATGGCTACACCTTC; cdr3_aa: CSVLNRDRGMDGYTF
v_call: TRBV5-4; clone_size: NA; d_call: NA; j_call: TRBJ2-2; cdr3_nt: TGTGCCAGCAGCCAAACTGGGAGTTTTGGGGAGCTGTTTTTT; cdr3_aa: CASSQTGSFGELFF
v_call: TRBV27; clone_size: NA; d_call: NA; j_call: TRBJ2-7; cdr3_nt: TGTGCCAGCAGTTTATTAGGGCAGGGAAGCTCCTACGAGCAGTACTTC; cdr3_aa: CASSLLGQGSSYEQYF
v_call: TRBV19; clone_size: NA; d_call: NA; j_call: TRBJ1-1; cdr3_nt: TGTGCCAGTAGAAAGACAGCAACGATGAACACTGAAGCTTTCTTT; cdr3_aa: CASRKTATMNTEAFF
v_call: TRBV9; clone_size: NA; d_call: TRBD1; j_call: TRBJ1-2; cdr3_nt: TGTGCCAGCAGCACCAGGGACAGGGGGAATTCTGGCTACACCTTC; cdr3_aa: CASSTRDRGNSGYTF
v_call: TRBV25-1; clone_size: NA; d_call: TRBD2; j_call: TRBJ2-2; cdr3_nt: TGTGCCAGCAGTTACTCTAGCGGGAGGGCCAAAGGCACCGGGGAGCTGTTTTTT; cdr3_aa: CASSYSSGRAKGTGELFF
v_call: TRBV6-1; clone_size: NA; d_call: TRBD1; j_call: TRBJ2-7; cdr3_nt: TGTGCCAGCAGTGGTTCCGGGACAGGGGACGAGCAGTACTTC; cdr3_aa: CASSGSGTGDEQYF
v_call: TRBV25-1; clone_size: few; d_call: TRBD1; j_call: TRBJ1-2; cdr3_nt: TGTGCCAGCAGTGCAGGGACAGGGGTCTATGGCTACACCTTC; cdr3_aa: CASSAGTGVYGYTF
v_call: TRBV6-4; clone_size: NA; d_call: NA; j_call: TRBJ2-2; cdr3_nt: TGTGCCAGCCACGGCGGGGATACCGGGGAGCTGTTTTTT; cdr3_aa: CASHGGDTGELFF
v_call: TRBV7-9; clone_size: NA; d_call: NA; j_call: TRBJ1-1; cdr3_nt: TGTGCCAGCACCAGCAGGGGCGATCCTGAAGCTTTCTTT; cdr3_aa: CASTSRGDPEAFF
v_call: TRBV28; clone_size: NA; d_call: TRBD1; j_call: TRBJ1-2; cdr3_nt: TGTGCCAGCAGTTCGGGACAGGGGTCATATCGGGGCTACACCTTC; cdr3_aa: CASSSGQGSYRGYTF
v_call: TRBV7-2; clone_size: NA; d_call: NA; j_call: TRBJ1-2; cdr3_nt: TGTGCCAGCAGCGTATCAGGGCTAGCTAACTATGGCTACACCTTC; cdr3_aa: CASSVSGLANYGYTF
v_call: TRBV28; clone_size: NA; d_call: NA; j_call: TRBJ2-1; cdr3_nt: TGTGCCAGCAGTTTATCGGTAGTAAAGCAGTTCTTC; cdr3_aa: CASSLSVVKQFF
v_call: TRBV4-3; clone_size: NA; d_call: NA; j_call: TRBJ2-7; cdr3_nt: TGCGCCAGCAGCCCTAGCTACGGGAGCTCCTACGAGCAGTACTTC; cdr3_aa: CASSPSYGSSYEQYF
v_call: TRBV5-1; clone_size: few; d_call: NA; j_call: TRBJ2-1; cdr3_nt: TGCGCCAGCAGCCCCGAACTCCTTCTTCGGCAGTTCTTC; cdr3_aa: CASSPELLLRQFF
v_call: TRBV6-5; clone_size: NA; d_call: NA; j_call: TRBJ2-7; cdr3_nt: TGTGCCAGCAGTTACGGGGGACTCCCCTGGGAGCAGTACTTC; cdr3_aa: CASSYGGLPWEQYF
v_call: TRBV30; clone_size: NA; d_call: TRBD1; j_call: TRBJ1-5; cdr3_nt: TGTGCCTGGAGAATACAGGGGGCTACCAATCAGCCCCAGCATTTT; cdr3_aa: CAWRIQGATNQPQHF
v_call: TRBV27; clone_size: NA; d_call: TRBD1; j_call: TRBJ1-5; cdr3_nt: TGTGCCAGCAGGGGACAGGGGGCCGGGAATCAGCCCCAGCATTTT; cdr3_aa: CASRGQGAGNQPQHF
v_call: TRBV11-2; clone_size: NA; d_call: NA; j_call: TRBJ2-7; cdr3_nt: TGTGCCAGCAGCTTAGATCGGAGCGCTGAGCAGTACTTC; cdr3_aa: CASSLDRSAEQYF
v_call: TRBV27; clone_size: NA; d_call: NA; j_call: TRBJ1-2; cdr3_nt: TGTGCCAGCAGCTATTCAACACTAGGCTATGGCTACACCTTC; cdr3_aa: CASSYSTLGYGYTF
v_call: TRBV6-1; clone_size: NA; d_call: TRBD1; j_call: TRBJ1-5; cdr3_nt: TGTGCCAGCAGTGAAGCAGGGGCAGGGGGTCAGCCCCAGCATTTT; cdr3_aa: CASSEAGAGGQPQHF
v_call: TRBV19; clone_size: once; d_call: NA; j_call: TRBJ1-2; cdr3_nt: TGTGCCAGTAGTATAGTCGGGGATGGAGGCTACACCTTC; cdr3_aa: CASSIVGDGGYTF
v_call: TRBV30; clone_size: NA; d_call: NA; j_call: TRBJ2-6; cdr3_nt: TGTGCCTGGAGTGTCCAGCGTGTGGGTGCCGGGGCCAACGTCCTGACTTTC; cdr3_aa: CAWSVQRVGAGANVLTF